This T cell receptor (beta chain) derives from a study of human T cells and chemical hapten exposure (dated by TCRdb to the early 2020s). For the study in its entirety: For sensitization, 2% DPC in acetone was applied to a roughly 2 cm by roughly 2 cm area of upper inner arm skin. Patients additionally received weekly therapeutic DPC doses to the scalp throughout the approximately 24-week study period. Patch testing on the upper back used Finn chambers containing 0.01% DPC, with scoring done after 6 days according to International Contact Dermatitis Research Group standards. The patient cohort, mostly female, included alopecia areata with under or over 50% scalp involvement, alopecia totalis and alopecia universalis. Libraries were combined into a pool for sequencing, and differences in TCR yield between samples came mainly from small differences in library volumes within the pool. Peripheral blood TCR repertoire changes were tracked in vivo in alopecia patients during primary and secondary sensitization to the hapten diphenylcyclopropenone (DPC). Blood samples were taken from patients before sensitization (week 0) and then at 2, 6 and about 24 weeks after DPC sensitization. Blood for TCR sequencing was provided by twenty-nine alopecia patients at one to four time points (pre-sensitization, 2, 6 and 24 weeks). Broader findings and caveats from the paper: Significantly more large CDR3 similarity clusters were formed by expanded TCRs than by pre-sensitization or healthy control sets, consistent with antigen-driven responses. The number of TCRs above 1 in 1000 frequency did not change with DPC sensitization; there was no evidence of global repertoire structure alterations. Patch test score was positively correlated with the number of PT1 expanded TCRs, with significance at thresholds 8, 16 and 32 but not at 4. Repeated subsampling changed both the strength of the expansion versus patch-test correlation and the threshold at which that correlation became significant. Because every patient had alopecia, a presumed autoimmune disease, the patients' immune response might differ from that of healthy individuals.

The V end loses 1 base and the J end loses 7 bases, and a stretch of 8 bases separates them. According to the germline V gene (reference sequence), CDR1 reads MNHEY and CDR2 reads SMNVEV. The CDR3 runs 13 amino acids, cysteine and phenylalanine included. Only CDR3 DNA is held: 39 bases, read in frame from base 1. Read against the paper, the sample's time point label means: patch test 1, 2 weeks after DPC sensitization. Reading the label with the study, this specimen's treatment or condition is: therapeutic diphenylcyclopropenone sensitization with weekly scalp DPC. At each patch-test visit, blood was drawn before the patch test was applied. Patients were considered eligible if aged 18 to 70, diagnosed with alopecia and deemed suitable for DPC therapy, and patients were excluded if pregnant. Total RNA was extracted from unfractionated whole blood collected in Tempus Blood RNA tubes. This clonotype was seen ten or more times. Its antigen remains unidentified. Base qualities were left out, and no much larger clone turns up one base away.

The library relied on RACE. Sequencing instrument: NextSeq 500. During library preparation, unique molecular identifiers were attached to individual cDNA molecules so that TCRs could be counted in a quantitative, reproducible way. Each blood RNA sample was used to sequence both TCR alpha and TCR beta chains. The authors' analysis ran thus. A median of around 96,000 TCRs per sample was observed, with a range of 23,224 to 690,600. The Decombinator software suite was used to annotate V, J and CDR3 in the TCR reads. For PS versus PT1 abundance plots, all samples were subsampled to the same number of TCRs (28,000). Expanded TCRs were defined as absent before sensitization and observed at least eight times at the 2-week time point. Using fastp at Q25 and MiXCR, TCRdb reprocessed the public reads and kept productive beta chains. A single entry per CDR3 protein holds the most common genes and DNA from its merged rows. TCRdb, rather than the study authors, made the V and J calls. The sample table holds around 380,000 distinct CDR3 sequences, of which nearly 5% were seen once. The ten most abundant clones make up roughly 2.4% of the sample.

This receptor chain uses TRBV27 and TRBJ1-5, with no confident D gene call. This sequence originates from a woman aged 50 to 60 with alopecia areata. Some clones in this sample may be carry-over from other donors' samples. Source: whole blood, taken in connection with sensitization to the hapten diphenylcyclopropenone (DPC). The CDR3 protein sequence reads: CASSLLPWQPQHF. The DNA sequence is TGTGCCAGCAGTTTATTACCGTGGCAGCCCCAGCATTTT.